This record concerns one T cell receptor (beta chain) sequence. Original methodology: Estimates of nucleated cell counts were drawn from the amplification of reference gene primers. The method was immunoSEQ multiplex PCR; TCRdb's version includes in-frame clones alone and lacks a portion of them. That table furnishes V, J and clone size, whereas the DNA furnished D and trimming. Among more than 300,000 clones listed, 85% to 90% were seen once. The data derive from a study of blood T cell repertoires in COVID-19. Donors in Cohort 3 counted as recovered after two negative PCRs, clearance, or symptom resolution. The clonotype originates from a man aged 30 to 39 who had recovered from COVID-19. The specimen sequenced was PBMCs or T cells enriched from blood (not recorded which).

CDR3 protein: CASSAQGADEAFF. The CDR3 region has the DNA TGTGCCAGCAGCGCCCAGGGGGCGGATGAAGCTTTCTTT. The rearrangement links TRBV9 to TRBJ1-1; TRBD1 aligns across 8 bases. Germline trimming cut 3 bases from V and 7 bases from J; bases unmatched to any gene: 5. In germline, CDR1 is SGDLS, CDR2 YYNGEE. The CDR3 sequence is 13 residues long.